This TCR beta chain was recovered during a study of T cell responses to AZD1222 COVID-19 vaccine. As for the study in general: The study pooled second doses at about 4 or about 12 weeks. Study outcomes and limitations: A mostly white British donor set with more females was recruited, and clonal diversity was possibly underestimated.

The germline V gene encodes CDR1 LNHNV and CDR2 YYDKDF (reference sequence). The CDR3 consists of 14 residues. The V end was cut by 5 bases, the J end by 7 bases, with 12 bases between. Method: immunoSEQ multiplex PCR; TCRdb's copy keeps in-frame clones and lacks some. Here the sample spans 87,000 or so clones, 85% to 90% being singletons. With respect to this clone: Its antigen is undetermined.

The rearrangement links TRBV15 to TRBJ1-6; TRBD1 might be the D (5 bases). This sequence originates from an adult in good health. The material was peripheral blood, obtained on day 0 of AZD1222 vaccination. CDR3 loop: CATSQGGENSPLHF. The CDR3 DNA follows: TGTGCCACCAGCCAGGGCGGGGAAAATTCACCCCTCCACTTT.